This T cell receptor (beta chain) was found in a study of cytomegalovirus exposure and HLA in healthy donors. Study-level information: An earlier analysis found 110 million or so unique TCR beta sequences from around 180 million T cells.

The CDR3 runs to 15 residues. CDR1 LGHNA and CDR2 YSLEER come from the germline V gene. PCR amplification relied on 60 Vbeta primers (plus 13 Jbeta primers). Profiled with immunoSEQ multiplex PCR; TCRdb holds only in-frame clones, not every one. The data show some 130,000 clones, with almost 80% seen just once and 1.3% to 1.5% held by the top ten. Of note for this clone: No antigen is known for it. Sequence at one end of the junction differs from germline and may be a read error.

Study-level findings and limits: Listed as cytomegalovirus-associated were 150 to 200 TCR beta chains. Donors were assumed by presence/absence analyses to have roughly uniform sequencing depth. By a later analysis, the bulk of CMV-associated TCR beta chains appeared HLA-restricted.

The sequenced sample was PBMCs. The TCR sequence derives from a female donor in good health and CMV-seronegative. The genes are TRBV4-3 and TRBJ2-7; a weak D match, TRBD2 (5 bases). DNA of the CDR3: TGCGCCAGCGGCCAAGACGCGGGTATCTCCTACGAGCAGTACTTC. This gives the protein CASGQDAGISYEQYF.